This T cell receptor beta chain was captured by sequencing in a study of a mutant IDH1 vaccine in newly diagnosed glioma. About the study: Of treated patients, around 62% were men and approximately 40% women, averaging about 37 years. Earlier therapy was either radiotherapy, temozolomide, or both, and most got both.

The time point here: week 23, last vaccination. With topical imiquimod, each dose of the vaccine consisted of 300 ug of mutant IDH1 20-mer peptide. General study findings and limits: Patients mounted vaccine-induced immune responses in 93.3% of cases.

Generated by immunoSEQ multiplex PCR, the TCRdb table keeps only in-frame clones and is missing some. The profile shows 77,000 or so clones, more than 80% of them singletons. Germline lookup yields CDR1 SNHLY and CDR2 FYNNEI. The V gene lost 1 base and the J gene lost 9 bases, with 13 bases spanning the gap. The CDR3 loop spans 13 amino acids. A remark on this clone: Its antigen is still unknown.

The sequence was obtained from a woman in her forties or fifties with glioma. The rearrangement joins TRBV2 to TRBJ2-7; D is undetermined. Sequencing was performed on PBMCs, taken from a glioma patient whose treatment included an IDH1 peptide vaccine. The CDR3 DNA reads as TGTGCCAGCAGTGAAGGACCGGAGACCGGGCAGTACTTC. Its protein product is CASSEGPETGQYF.